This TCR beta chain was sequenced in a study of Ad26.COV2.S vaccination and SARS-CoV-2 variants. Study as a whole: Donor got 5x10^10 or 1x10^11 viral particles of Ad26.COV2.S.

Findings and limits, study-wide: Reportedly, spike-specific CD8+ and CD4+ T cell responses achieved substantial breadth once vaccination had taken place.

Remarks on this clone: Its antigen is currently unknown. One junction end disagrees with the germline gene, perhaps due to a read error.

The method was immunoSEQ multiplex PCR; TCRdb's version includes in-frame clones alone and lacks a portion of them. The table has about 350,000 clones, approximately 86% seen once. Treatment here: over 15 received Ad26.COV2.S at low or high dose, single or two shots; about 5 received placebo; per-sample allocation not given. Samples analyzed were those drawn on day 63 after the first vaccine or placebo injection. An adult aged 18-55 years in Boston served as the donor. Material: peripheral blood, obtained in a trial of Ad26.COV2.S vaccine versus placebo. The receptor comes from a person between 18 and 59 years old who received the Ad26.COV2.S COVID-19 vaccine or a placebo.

The CDR3 coding sequence is TGTGCCAGCAGCTCCGGACAGCCCCCCGCTGTCAATGGGCAGTTCTTC. It is translated as CASSSGQPPAVNGQFF. The rearrangement uses TRBV7-9 and TRBJ2-1, with D tentatively TRBD1 (6 bases). The CDR3 sequence is 16 residues long. Per germline, CDR1 SEHNR and CDR2 FQNEAQ (reference sequence).